This record covers a single T cell receptor beta chain. This clone was observed a single time. Its antigen target is currently unknown. Base-call qualities are not available, and no considerably larger clone is one nucleotide away. This sample was taken from a study of OX40 agonist ivuxolimab in advanced cancers. In terms of the full investigation: The costimulatory receptor OX40 (CD134) was targeted by ivuxolimab, a fully human IgG2 agonistic monoclonal antibody. Intravenous ivuxolimab was administered to patients every 2 weeks at six dose levels: 0.01, 0.1, 0.3, 1.5, 3 and 10 mg/kg. Of the 50 to 55 patients in dose escalation, about 20 had hepatocellular carcinoma, around 15 had melanoma, 9 had renal cell carcinoma and 9 had head and neck cancer. In the dose-escalation cohort, 75% to 90% of patients were male, and the mean age was 60 years with a range of roughly 20 to 79. Patients were allowed to have had prior anti-PD-1, anti-PD-L1 or anti-CTLA-4 therapy, and approximately 37% of the dose-escalation patients had been treated with checkpoint inhibitors. Three dose-escalation patients achieved partial responses, one with hepatocellular carcinoma and two with cutaneous melanoma. The purpose of peripheral TCRbeta sequencing was to test whether ivuxolimab changed TCR sequence diversity and led to clonal T-cell expansion. The monotherapy dose-escalation portion (N ≈ 50 patients) of the phase I ivuxolimab trial is reported in the paper.

The trial excluded patients who had a history of autoimmune disease or who were on systemic immunosuppression. Peripheral blood for TCR sequencing was collected from all dose cohorts at baseline, on cycle 4 day 1, and on cycle 7 day 1. Samples were obtained from an open-label, multicenter, first-in-human phase I dose-escalation trial of ivuxolimab. Adults with locally advanced or metastatic melanoma, renal cell carcinoma, hepatocellular carcinoma or head and neck squamous cell carcinoma were enrolled in the trial. Before TCR sequencing, CD4+ T cells and CD8+ T cells from peripheral blood were sorted into separate populations. Trimming removed 9 bases from V and 4 bases from J, leaving 12 bases between the germline ends. CDR1 and CDR2, looked up from the germline V gene (reference sequence), are LNHDA and SQIVND. From the cysteine through the phenylalanine, the CDR3 covers 12 amino acids. Solely the CDR3 DNA is kept, with 36 bases framed from the first base.

Genomic DNA was extracted from sorted cells for sequencing of the TCRbeta CDR3 region. TCRbeta CDR3 regions were sequenced using the immunoSEQ Assay. This is the immuneACCESS table as TCRdb keeps it, with only in-frame sequences that have V and J called. A part of the clones is gone; compared with another copy, unresolved V genes explain less than half, and the rest is unexplained. This sample has tens of thousands of clones in its table, and approximately 80% of those were observed once. The leading ten clones occupy around 6.8% of the sample. The investigation overall reported the following: After ivuxolimab, expanded clones were on average more numerous among CD8+ T cells than among CD4+ T cells. Low levels of normalized T-cell clonal expansion were also seen in some patients who did not respond. In partial responders in the 0.1-3.0 mg/kg groups, normalized peripheral clonal expansion was found to be among the lowest, especially among CD8+ T cells. At doses from 0.1 to 3.0 mg/kg, clonal expansion was seen in both CD4+ and CD8+ blood T cells between baseline and week 6. The antigen specificity of the peripheral T cells that underwent clonal expansion was not determined.

This receptor was obtained from an adult with an advanced solid tumor such as melanoma, head and neck, liver or kidney cancer. Specimen: CD4+ or CD8+ T cells sorted from blood, collected in a trial of the OX40 agonist ivuxolimab. The chain is assembled from TRBV19 and TRBJ1-2; no D segment can be confidently identified. The DNA sequence is TGTGCCAGCAGCGGTAGTGGCTATGGCTACACCTTC. This gives the protein CASSGSGYGYTF.